One sample yielded the 25 T cell receptor beta chains listed below, sequenced in a study of blood T cells in healthy people across ages. A J-beta primer mix and a sample-barcoded 5' primer were used in a second PCR of roughly 6 to 12 cycles. TCRdb called the 5' RACE reads again in MiXCR, with one record for every CDR3 protein. The sample includes fewer than 750,000 distinct CDR3 sequences, 52% of them seen just once. The sample comprised blood. These receptors were taken from a woman of 80 years or more in good health.

The chain links TRBV18 to TRBJ1-1; D unclear. Per germline, CDR1 KGHSH and CDR2 LQKENI. V lost 5 bases to trimming and J lost 6 bases, with 19 bases between them. The CDR3 is 15 amino acids. The CDR3 nucleotides read TGTGCCAGCTCAATCACCCCTACAGTCCGGGCTGAAGCTTTCTTT. Translating gives CASSITPTVRAEAFF.

This rearrangement joins TRBV2 to TRBJ1-6; unclear D gene. Trimming took 4 bases from V and 7 from J, leaving 8 bases between them. The CDR3 sequence is 13 residues long. CDR1 and CDR2 (germline): SNHLY, FYNNEI. This chain's CDR3 is CASSVGENSPLHF. CDR3 coding DNA: TGTGCCAGCAGTGTGGGAGAAAATTCACCCCTCCACTTT. Full variable domain (outside the CDR3, taken from reference TRBV2 and TRBJ1-6): EPEVTQTPSHQVTQMGQEVILRCVPISNHLYFYWYRQILGQKVEFLVSFYNNEISEKSEIFDDQFSVERPDGSNFTLKIRSTKLEDSAMYFCASSVGENSPLHFGNGTRLTVT.

The gene calls are TRBV7-2 and TRBJ2-1; possibly TRBD1 for D (5 bases). V was pared by 7 bases and J by 5 bases, with 18 bases between. The CDR3 is 15 amino acids. CDR1 and CDR2 (germline): SGHTA, FQGNSA. CDR3 loop: CASNRQGWGHNEQFF. The CDR3 bases are TGTGCCAGCAATCGACAAGGGTGGGGCCACAATGAGCAGTTCTTC.

The chain recombines TRBV7-2 with TRBJ2-7; TRBD2 is a possible D gene (5 bases). Germline CDR1 and CDR2: SGHTA and FQGNSA. V was cut by 3 bases and J by 5 bases, with 14 bases left in between. The CDR3 has 14 amino acids. The CDR3 sequence: CASSLAGATHEQYF. The CDR3 DNA reads TGTGCCAGCAGCTTGGCGGGTGCGACCCACGAGCAGTACTTC.

About this clonotype itself: This may stem from a read error, because a much larger clone lies one nucleotide away. The chain couples TRBV12-3 or TRBV12-4 to TRBJ2-7; D is possibly TRBD1 (5 bases). The length of the CDR3 is 15 residues. The CDR3 protein is CAGSLPWQGSYEQYF. The DNA for the CDR3 is TGTGCCGGCAGTTTACCGTGGCAGGGATCCTACGAGCAGTACTTC.

The rearrangement joins TRBV28 to TRBJ2-7; 7 bases map to TRBD1. The germline V gene has CDR1 MDHEN and CDR2 SYDVKM. V lost 6 bases and J lost 2; bases outside the gene matches: 7. This CDR3 has 14 amino acids. CDR3 protein: CASRRTGNTYEQYF. CDR3 bases: TGTGCCAGCAGACGGACAGGAAATACCTACGAGCAGTACTTC.

The chain couples TRBV2 to TRBJ1-5; a possible D gene is TRBD1 (6 bases). The CDR3 is 15 amino acids. Trimming took 10 bases from V and 5 from J, leaving 21 bases between them. Per germline, CDR1 SNHLY and CDR2 FYNNEI. CDR3 in DNA: TGTGCCACATGCTCGACAGGTGGAGGGGATCAGCCCCAGCATTTT. This gives the protein CATCSTGGGDQPQHF.

Remarks on this clonotype: A much larger clone sits a single nucleotide away, making a read error possible. The CDR3 sequence: CASSLGQVPFETRYF. The DNA of the CDR3 is TGCGCCAGCAGCTTGGGACAGGTACCTTTCGAGACCCGGTACTTC. The chain joins TRBV5-1 to TRBJ2-5; a weak D match, TRBD1 (6 bases). CDR3 length: 15 residues. Germline lookup yields CDR1 SGHRS and CDR2 YFSETQ.

This clonotype was detected only once. Given a much more abundant clone one base away, this may be a read error. The chain carries TRBV12-3 or TRBV12-4 and TRBJ1-6; possible D gene TRBD1, 5 bases. This CDR3 comprises 16 residues. The CDR3 protein is CASDPGSRSYNSPPHF. The CDR3 nucleotides are TGTGCCAGCGATCCAGGGAGCCGCTCCTATAATTCACCCCCCCACTTT.

In this sample, this clonotype turned up many times. The rearrangement links TRBV2 to TRBJ2-5, with D uncertain. This CDR3 is 14 amino acids long. The V and J ends lost 3 bases and 2 bases respectively, with 10 bases between them. CDR1 is SNHLY, CDR2 FYNNEI, per germline. The CDR3 loop is CASSDRALQETQYF. Written as DNA, the CDR3 is TGTGCCAGCAGTGATCGGGCTTTACAAGAGACCCAGTACTTC.

The table lists this clonotype with many counts. The chain recombines TRBV5-1 with TRBJ2-1, with TRBD2 matching 7 bases. Germline CDR1 SGHRS, CDR2 YFSETQ. CDR3 length: 16 amino acids. The V gene end was trimmed by 0 bases and the J gene end by 0 bases; junction bases not matched to a gene: 3. The CDR3 nucleotides are TGCGCCAGCAGCTTGGATCTAGCGGCCTCCTACAATGAGCAGTTCTTC. This codes for CASSLDLAASYNEQFF.

Many counts were recorded for this clonotype. This chain connects TRBV5-6 to TRBJ2-3, with D uncertain. The V gene's germline CDR1 is SGHDT and CDR2 YYEEEE. The ends were cut back, 4 bases at V and 6 bases at J, with 18 bases in the middle. This CDR3 spans 15 amino acids. CDR3 DNA: TGTGCCAGCAGCCCAACTATGGCCCGTCAGGATACGCAGTATTTT. Its protein product is CASSPTMARQDTQYF.

This clonotype occurred a few times. The chain combines TRBV14 with TRBJ2-2; D is perhaps TRBD2 (6 bases). Germline CDR1 reads SGHDN; CDR2 reads FVKESK. The CDR3 sequence is 16 residues long. Trimming took off 3 bases at V and 0 bases at J, with 11 bases between the two ends. The CDR3 nucleotides read TGTGCCAGCAGCCAGGGTAGCGGAGCGAACACCGGGGAGCTGTTTTTT. It codes for CASSQGSGANTGELFF.

The V call is TRBV2, the J call TRBJ2-1, with 8 bases lining up with TRBD2. The CDR3 is 15 residues long. The V gene's germline CDR1 is SNHLY and CDR2 FYNNEI. V lost 7 bases and J lost 7; bases outside the gene matches: 12. CDR3 nucleotides: TGTGCCAGCATCGCGGGGCCGGGAGGGGGTAATGAGCAGTTCTTC. This gives the protein CASIAGPGGGNEQFF.

Turning to this clonotype: With a much larger clone just one base away, this may be a read error. CDR3 nucleotide sequence: TGCGCCAGCAGCTTGGCCGCGGTGGGCTACGAGCAGTACTTC. The encoded protein is CASSLAAVGYEQYF. This sequence joins TRBV5-1 and TRBJ2-7; no definite D call. Germline V gives CDR1 SGHRS, CDR2 YFSETQ. There are 14 residues in the CDR3. The V end was cut by 0 bases, the J end by 3 bases, with 10 bases between. The full variable domain, its missing parts supplied by reference TRBV5-1 and TRBJ2-7, is KAGVTQTPRYLIKTRGQQVTLSCSPISGHRSVSWYQQTPGQGLQFLFEYFSETQRNKGNFPGRFSGRQFSNSRSEMNVSTLELGDSALYLCASSLAAVGYEQYFGPGTRLTVT.

The count of this clonotype is one. The chain couples TRBV6-5 to TRBJ2-1; D gene unclear. V was trimmed by 6 bases and J by 13 bases, leaving 16 bases between them. CDR3 length: 12 residues. CDR1 is MNHEY and CDR2 is SVGAGI in the germline V gene. The CDR3 DNA follows: TGTGCCAGCAGCTCCCTTCCGGAGACCCAGTTCTTC. Its protein is CASSSLPETQFF.

As regards this clonotype: Possible read error: a much larger clone is one base away. The chain uses TRBV20-1 and TRBJ2-6, with no clear D. Germline loops: CDR1 DFQATT, CDR2 SNEGSKA (reference sequence). CDR3 size: 15 residues. The CDR3 loop reads CSARPGWSEANVLTF. The CDR3 DNA follows: TGCAGTGCTCGTCCTGGGTGGTCTGAGGCCAACGTCCTGACTTTC.

The chain is built from TRBV21-1 and TRBJ2-7; the D call TRBD1 from the table was never checked on the DNA. TRBV21-1 is a pseudogene. This CDR3 comprises 15 residues. The CDR3 DNA is TGTGCCAGCAGCAAGTCTGGGACAACTACCTACGAGCAGTACTTC. It is translated as CASSKSGTTTYEQYF.

The rearrangement uses TRBV5-1 and TRBJ2-2; D is unclear. The V and J ends lost 5 bases and 0 bases respectively, with 8 bases between them. Germline-derived CDR1 and CDR2 are SGHRS and YFSETQ. The CDR3 contains 14 residues. The chain's CDR3 is CASRGKANTGELFF. For the CDR3, the DNA is TGCGCCAGCAGAGGGAAGGCGAACACCGGGGAGCTGTTTTTT. The variable domain in full, with the rest retrieved from reference TRBV5-1 and TRBJ2-2, is KAGVTQTPRYLIKTRGQQVTLSCSPISGHRSVSWYQQTPGQGLQFLFEYFSETQRNKGNFPGRFSGRQFSNSRSEMNVSTLELGDSALYLCASRGKANTGELFFGEGSRLTVL.

Details on this clonotype: A junction end diverges from the germline sequence, so it may reflect a read error. The chain has TRBV2 and TRBJ1-4; possibly TRBD1 for D (6 bases). The CDR3 runs to 14 residues. Germline CDR1 reads SNHLY; CDR2 reads FYNNEI. DNA for the CDR3: TGTGCCAGCAGACAGGGAGTGACTAAGGAAAAACTGTTTTTT. Translated, it gives CASRQGVTKEKLFF.

The chain uses TRBV27 and TRBJ2-4; tentative D call: TRBD2 (5 bases). The end of the DNA fits TRBJ2-7 better, so the J call may be wrong. The CDR3 is made up of 14 amino acids. Germline-derived CDR1 and CDR2 are MNHEY and SMNVEV (reference sequence). CDR3 nucleotide sequence: TGTGCCAGCAGTAACCCTCGCGGGCCCTACGAGCAGTACTTC. Its translation: CASSNPRGPYEQYF.

V is TRBV18 and J is TRBJ1-2; D is ambiguous. Germline CDR1 is KGHSH and CDR2 is LQKENI. V lost 0 bases and J 0 bases, leaving 5 bases between the germline ends. The CDR3 has 14 residues. The CDR3 sequence is CASSPPITNYGYTF. CDR3 DNA: TGTGCCAGCTCACCACCCATTACTAACTATGGCTACACCTTC. Looking up the rest from reference TRBV18 and TRBJ1-2 gives the full variable domain: NAGVMQNPRHLVRRRGQEARLRCSPMKGHSHVYWYRQLPEEGLKFMVYLQKENIIDESGMPKERFSAEFPKEGPSILRIQQVVRGDSAAYFCASSPPITNYGYTFGSGTRLTVV.

The gene calls are TRBV5-1 and TRBJ2-5; 7 nucleotides match TRBD1. This CDR3 is built from 18 residues. CDR1 is SGHRS, CDR2 YFSETQ, per germline. Losses at the gene ends were 4 bases for V and 4 bases for J; bases not matched to a gene: 19. The CDR3 DNA sequence: TGCGCCAGCAGCCTCACCCAGTCGAGCAGGGGGTTCGGAGAGACCCAGTACTTC. Protein: CASSLTQSSRGFGETQYF.

The genes are TRBV4-3 and TRBJ1-2; a weak D match, TRBD1 (5 bases). Germline V gives CDR1 LGHNA, CDR2 YSLEER. V gave up 1 base and J gave up 0 bases, with 9 bases separating them. This CDR3 has 15 residues. The CDR3 region is CASSQGRDPNYGYTF. The CDR3 DNA reads TGCGCCAGCAGCCAAGGAAGGGACCCTAACTATGGCTACACCTTC.

This clonotype has just one count. A read error may explain this, as a much larger clone is one base away. The chain is built from TRBV9 and TRBJ2-1; D not certain. The CDR3 loop spans 13 amino acids. CDR1 and CDR2 from the germline V gene are SGDLS and YYNGEE. As DNA, the CDR3 is TGTGCCAGCGGCGTAGACCCAAGTCTAGGCCAGTTCTTC. Translating gives CASGVDPSLGQFF.